Included here is one TCR beta chain sequence, with context. The antigen is undetermined. These data are taken from a study of T cells expressing NK-cell markers. Study summary: Seropositivity for HCMV was found in most of the eight sequenced donors, with one seronegative.

For each CDR3 protein, TCRdb gives one entry from its re-call of the 5' RACE reads, without DNA. Its table records 150,000 to 160,000 distinct CDR3 sequences. From germline, CDR1 is LGHDT and CDR2 YNNKEL (reference sequence). This CDR3 has 18 residues. Study observations and caveats: Where several donors were concerned, these clonotypes also led the CD3+CD56-NKG2C+ fraction.

The V and J genes are TRBV3-1 and TRBJ2-3; lacking DNA, the TRBD2 call made by TCRdb goes unchecked. This clonotype was obtained from a woman between 50 and 59 years old in good health. The sequenced sample consisted of blood T cells: a sorted CD56 or NKG2C T cell subset, CD4+ or CD8+ T cells, or bulk PBMC T cells (not recorded which). CDR3 sequence: CASSQSRLAGGPEDTQYF.